One T cell receptor beta chain is described in this entry. This entry comes from a study of OX40 agonist ivuxolimab in advanced cancers. The table came from immunoSEQ multiplex PCR; TCRdb's copy has only in-frame clones and leaves some out. Here the sample spans 55,000 to 65,000 clones, roughly four fifths being singletons. Germline V gene data show CDR1 as SGHNT and CDR2 as YYREEE (reference sequence). The V end was cut by 2 bases, the J end by 6 bases, with 8 bases between. The CDR3 contains 12 residues. The rearrangement joins TRBV5-4 to TRBJ1-2; D gene unclear. The clonotype was recovered from an adult with an advanced solid tumor such as melanoma, head and neck, liver or kidney cancer. Sample: CD4+ or CD8+ T cells sorted from blood, taken in a trial of the OX40 agonist ivuxolimab. CDR3: CASSFNIDGYTF. The CDR3 bases are TGTGCCAGCAGCTTTAATATAGATGGCTACACCTTC.